Described below is a single T cell receptor beta chain sequence and its context. The entry originates in a study of response to subunit inactivated influenza vaccine. Germline CDR1 KGHDR, CDR2 SFDVKD. This CDR3 contains 14 residues. V lost 4 bases and J 9 bases, leaving 15 bases between the germline ends. TCRdb re-derived calls from the RT-PCR reads in MiXCR, one entry per CDR3 protein. The sample holds 710,000 or so distinct CDR3 sequences, 15% to 17% seen once. Source: PBMCs from blood, taken approximately 13 days after vaccination. The V and J genes are TRBV24-1 and TRBJ2-1; either TRBD1 or TRBD2 may supply D (5 bases each). This TCR was sampled from a man aged 45-65 years who received an inactivated influenza vaccine. The CDR3 loop is CATSETGTAFEQFF. The DNA for the CDR3 is TGTGCCACCAGTGAAACCGGGACGGCCTTTGAGCAGTTCTTC.